This T cell receptor beta chain was documented in a study of T cell clones after liver transplantation. Study overall: HCV positivity affected three of eight recipients; the rest lacked autoimmune or viral indications.

General study results and limits: Compared with third party-reactive sequences, donor-reactive ones declined more, independent of withdrawal success.

V lost 1 base and J 2 bases, leaving 12 bases between the germline ends. The CDR3 spans 16 residues. The germline V gene encodes CDR1 LNHDA and CDR2 SQIVND (reference sequence). In the case of this clone: Antigen: not known.

Data came from immunoSEQ multiplex PCR; TCRdb stores just in-frame clones and leaves some out. In the table there are under 20,000 clones, 80% to 90% of which are singletons. Sequenced here: CD8+ T cells from blood, sampled 45 to 46 months after liver transplant. This clonotype was sampled from a human patient who received a liver transplant. Some T cells may originate from the graft donor. The rearrangement joins TRBV19 to TRBJ1-5; a possible D gene is TRBD1 (5 bases). The CDR3 DNA reads as TGTGCCAGTAGTATAGCAAGGGGTCGGGGCAATCAGCCCCAGCATTTT. As protein: CASSIARGRGNQPQHF.